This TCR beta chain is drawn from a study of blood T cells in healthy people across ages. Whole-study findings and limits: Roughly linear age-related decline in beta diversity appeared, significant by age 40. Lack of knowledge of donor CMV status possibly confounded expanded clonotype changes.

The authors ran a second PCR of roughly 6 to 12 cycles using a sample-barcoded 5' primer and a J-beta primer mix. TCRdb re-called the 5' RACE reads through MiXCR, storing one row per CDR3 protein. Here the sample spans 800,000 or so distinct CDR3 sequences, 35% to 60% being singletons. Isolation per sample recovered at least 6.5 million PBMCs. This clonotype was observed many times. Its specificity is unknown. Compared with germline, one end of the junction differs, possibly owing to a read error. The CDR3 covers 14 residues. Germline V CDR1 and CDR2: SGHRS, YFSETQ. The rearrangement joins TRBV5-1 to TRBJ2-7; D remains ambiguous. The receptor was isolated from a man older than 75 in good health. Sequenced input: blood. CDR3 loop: CASSVGGLAYEQYF. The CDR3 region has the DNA TGTGCCAGCAGCGTTGGTGGCCTAGCCTACGAGCAGTACTTC. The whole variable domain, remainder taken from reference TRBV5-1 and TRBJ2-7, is KAGVTQTPRYLIKTRGQQVTLSCSPISGHRSVSWYQQTPGQGLQFLFEYFSETQRNKGNFPGRFSGRQFSNSRSEMNVSTLELGDSALYLCASSVGGLAYEQYFGPGTRLTVT.